The next 10 T cell receptor beta chains were all read from a single sample in a study of shared clonotypes between healthy human individuals. This table comes from immunoSEQ multiplex PCR, and its TCRdb copy is limited to in-frame clones, with some not included. The sample lists some 530,000 clones, 70% to 80% seen once, with around 13% in the top ten. The source material was PBMCs. These TCRs come from a woman aged 40 to 49 in good health. Some clones in this sample may be carry-over from other donors' samples.

The chain recombines TRBV19 with TRBJ2-7, with TRBD2 matching 10 bases. The germline CDR1 and CDR2 sequences are LNHDA and SQIVND (reference sequence). The CDR3 consists of 15 residues. Trimming at V came to 6 bases and at J to 0 bases, leaving 5 bases not matched to a gene. CDR3 residues: CASSELAGSSYEQYF. The CDR3 region has the DNA TGTGCCAGTAGCGAACTAGCGGGAAGCTCCTACGAGCAGTACTTC.

The V call is TRBV28, the J call TRBJ1-5; maybe TRBD1 (5 bases). The V end was cut by 5 bases, the J end by 8 bases, with 19 bases between. Looked up from germline, CDR1 is MDHEN and CDR2 is SYDVKM. This CDR3 region has 15 residues. CDR3 nucleotides: TGTGCCAGCAGTCTTATTTGGGGGGGTAACAAGCCCCAGCATTTT. Protein: CASSLIWGGNKPQHF. Filled out from reference TRBV28 and TRBJ1-5, the complete variable domain reads DVKVTQSSRYLVKRTGEKVFLECVQDMDHENMFWYRQDPGLGLRLIYFSYDVKMKEKGDIPEGYSVSREKKERFSLILESASTNQTSMYLCASSLIWGGNKPQHFGDGTRLSIL.

This clone has only a few counts. J is TRBJ1-4 and V is TRBV5-1; D not certain. Between the trimmed V and J ends, which lost 4 bases and 8 bases, there was a span of 15 bases. The germline CDR1 and CDR2 sequences are SGHRS and YFSETQ. The CDR3 runs to 14 residues. In nucleotides, the CDR3 is TGCGCCAGCAGCGCGGCAACCCGGCGGGAAAAACTGTTTTTT. Protein: CASSAATRREKLFF. The full variable domain, its missing parts supplied by reference TRBV5-1 and TRBJ1-4, is KAGVTQTPRYLIKTRGQQVTLSCSPISGHRSVSWYQQTPGQGLQFLFEYFSETQRNKGNFPGRFSGRQFSNSRSEMNVSTLELGDSALYLCASSAATRREKLFFGSGTQLSVL.

The chain has TRBV4-2 and TRBJ2-2, with 10 bases identical to TRBD2. V lost 0 bases and J lost 5; bases outside the gene matches: 9. Germline V gene lookup returns CDR1 LGHNA and CDR2 YNFKEQ. The CDR3 is 18 amino acids. This chain's CDR3 is CASSQETLAGVETGELFF. CDR3 bases: TGTGCCAGCAGCCAAGAAACGCTAGCGGGAGTTGAGACCGGGGAGCTGTTTTTT.

Worth noting for this clone: Other DNA sequences from this sample encode an identical CDR3 as well. The V call is TRBV27, the J call TRBJ1-2; tentative D call: TRBD1 (5 bases). CDR3 size: 13 residues. The germline CDR1 and CDR2 sequences are MNHEY and SMNVEV (reference sequence). V gave up 6 bases and J gave up 4 bases, with 12 bases separating them. The CDR3 DNA reads TGTGCCAGCAGGCCCGGGGGACTCTATGGCTACACCTTC. Protein product: CASRPGGLYGYTF.

The chain carries TRBV2 and TRBJ2-5; tentative D call: TRBD1 (5 bases). The V gene's germline CDR1 is SNHLY and CDR2 FYNNEI. V was clipped by 7 bases and J by 6 bases, with 21 bases between them. The CDR3 sequence is 15 residues long. CDR3 sequence reads: CASIYRMILDQTQYF. CDR3 bases: TGTGCCAGCATATACAGGATGATTCTGGACCAGACCCAGTACTTC.

V and J are TRBV19 and TRBJ2-1; the match to TRBD2 covers 11 bases. The CDR3 loop spans 15 amino acids. Germline CDR1 reads LNHDA; CDR2 reads SQIVND (reference sequence). With V trimmed by 5 bases and J by 4 bases, 4 bases remained unmatched. The CDR3 DNA follows: TGTGCCAGTAGTCCGACTAGCGGGACATACAATGAGCAGTTCTTC. This sequence encodes CASSPTSGTYNEQFF.

This rearrangement joins TRBV18 to TRBJ1-2, with D maybe TRBD1 (5 bases). The germline V and J ends were trimmed by 3 bases and 1 base, with 24 bases remaining between them. Germline V gives CDR1 KGHSH, CDR2 LQKENI. The length of the CDR3 is 19 residues. The CDR3 bases are TGTGCCAGCTCACCGCTTGATTTGGCATCCGGGGGGTATAACTATGGCTACACCTTC. This codes for CASSPLDLASGGYNYGYTF.

This clone was observed at least ten times. The chain couples TRBV5-8 to TRBJ1-1; 8 bases are a match to TRBD1. The CDR3 is 14 amino acids. CDR1 SGHTS and CDR2 YDEGEE come from the germline V gene. V lost 2 bases and J lost 4; bases outside the gene matches: 4. The CDR3 is CASSFRGLGTEAFF. In DNA, the CDR3 is TGTGCCAGCAGCTTCAGGGGGCTGGGCACTGAAGCTTTCTTT.

On this clone itself: The same CDR3 arises from other DNA sequences in this sample as well. The chain couples TRBV28 to TRBJ1-5; D remains ambiguous. The CDR3 runs 15 residues. V was clipped by 6 bases and J by 0 bases, with 12 bases between them. Germline lookup yields CDR1 MDHEN and CDR2 SYDVKM. This CDR3 reads CASSKEAYSNQPQHF. The CDR3 coding sequence is TGTGCCAGCAGCAAAGAGGCTTATAGCAATCAGCCCCAGCATTTT.